The rows below give T cell receptor beta chains drawn from one sample of a study of blood T cell repertoires in COVID-19. Using immunoSEQ multiplex PCR, the repertoire was profiled, and TCRdb retains in-frame clones only, with some absent. The table records 150,000 to 200,000 clones, 70% to 90% of them present only once. The sequencing input was PBMCs or T cells enriched from blood (not recorded which). The receptors come from a woman in her fifties or sixties who had recovered from COVID-19. Both conserved end residues are part of each CDR3. The order of the fields is J gene, clone size, V gene, CDR3 protein. Clone size, where shown, is once, few, many, or a class for clones that have expanded.

J gene: TRBJ1-2
clone size: NA
V gene: TRBV5-1
CDR3 protein: CASSPTPGSAHF

J gene: TRBJ1-1
clone size: NA
V gene: TRBV28
CDR3 protein: CAALEAARTEAFF

J gene: TRBJ1-2
clone size: NA
V gene: TRBV3-1/TRBV3-2
CDR3 protein: CASSLNRGIGYTF

J gene: TRBJ1-1
clone size: NA
V gene: TRBV29-1
CDR3 protein: CSVRDYEAFF

J gene: TRBJ2-4
clone size: NA
V gene: TRBV30
CDR3 protein: CAWRGLERNIQYF

J gene: TRBJ2-1
clone size: few
V gene: TRBV11-2
CDR3 protein: CASSSSPGGSYNEQFF

J gene: TRBJ1-2
clone size: NA
V gene: TRBV3-1/TRBV3-2
CDR3 protein: CASSLYSTAGDYGYTF

J gene: TRBJ2-1
clone size: once
V gene: TRBV6-5
CDR3 protein: CASSREAQDEQFF

J gene: TRBJ2-1
clone size: NA
V gene: TRBV14
CDR3 protein: CASSQGELPYNEQFF

J gene: TRBJ1-5
clone size: once
V gene: TRBV30
CDR3 protein: CAWSVRGNQPQHF

J gene: TRBJ1-5
clone size: NA
V gene: TRBV6-2/TRBV6-3
CDR3 protein: CASSYPGNQPQHF

J gene: TRBJ1-2
clone size: NA
V gene: TRBV12-3/TRBV12-4
CDR3 protein: CASSPDRVYGYTF

J gene: TRBJ1-1
clone size: NA
V gene: TRBV28
CDR3 protein: CASSLVGTLEAFF

J gene: TRBJ2-3
clone size: NA
V gene: TRBV3-1/TRBV3-2
CDR3 protein: CASSHHGGPTSTDTQYF

J gene: TRBJ2-5
clone size: NA
V gene: TRBV28
CDR3 protein: CASSSRVRRRETQYF

J gene: TRBJ1-1
clone size: few
V gene: TRBV27
CDR3 protein: CASSLAGNLATEAFF

J gene: TRBJ1-5
clone size: NA
V gene: TRBV5-1
CDR3 protein: CASSLMGAGQPQHF

J gene: TRBJ2-1
clone size: NA
V gene: TRBV7-2
CDR3 protein: CATRAGESNEQFF

J gene: TRBJ1-1
clone size: NA
V gene: TRBV29-1
CDR3 protein: CSADFLQGDTEAFF

J gene: TRBJ1-1
clone size: NA
V gene: TRBV4-3
CDR3 protein: CASRGGRVAEAFF

J gene: TRBJ1-4
clone size: NA
V gene: TRBV5-1
CDR3 protein: CASSLGRVLGEKLFF

J gene: TRBJ1-5
clone size: NA
V gene: TRBV19
CDR3 protein: CASSTWGKGNQPQHF

J gene: TRBJ1-2
clone size: NA
V gene: TRBV7-9
CDR3 protein: CASSLGPSQYGYTF

J gene: TRBJ1-4
clone size: NA
V gene: TRBV4-1
CDR3 protein: CASSLREKVEKLFF

J gene: TRBJ2-3
clone size: NA
V gene: TRBV7-9
CDR3 protein: CASSPGVAGSTSTDTQYF

J gene: TRBJ1-2
clone size: NA
V gene: TRBV4-1
CDR3 protein: CASSQDAGNYGYTF

J gene: TRBJ1-6
clone size: NA
V gene: TRBV30
CDR3 protein: CAWSGSGGLYNSPLHF

J gene: TRBJ1-3
clone size: NA
V gene: TRBV7-2
CDR3 protein: CASSLQGGAGNTIYF

J gene: TRBJ1-5
clone size: NA
V gene: TRBV19
CDR3 protein: CASSKGRVNSNQPQHF

J gene: TRBJ1-5
clone size: NA
V gene: TRBV3-1/TRBV3-2
CDR3 protein: CASSQGTGKSNQPQHF

J gene: TRBJ1-4
clone size: once
V gene: TRBV19
CDR3 protein: CASSHQGQSNEKLFF

J gene: TRBJ2-3
clone size: NA
V gene: TRBV9
CDR3 protein: CASSVDGAGARTDTQYF

J gene: TRBJ1-2
clone size: few
V gene: TRBV10-2
CDR3 protein: CASIHGMGQGAYGYTF

J gene: TRBJ1-2
clone size: NA
V gene: TRBV9
CDR3 protein: CASSEPLSGLYGYTF

J gene: TRBJ1-5
clone size: NA
V gene: TRBV30
CDR3 protein: CAWSRPGGGPGLNQPQHF

J gene: TRBJ2-1
clone size: NA
V gene: TRBV18
CDR3 protein: CASSITPGQGMYNEQFF

J gene: TRBJ2-6
clone size: NA
V gene: TRBV3-1/TRBV3-2
CDR3 protein: CASSPGPGTGPRGANVLTF

J gene: TRBJ1-5
clone size: NA
V gene: TRBV7-2
CDR3 protein: CASSLDGGIQPQHF

J gene: TRBJ1-2
clone size: NA
V gene: TRBV7-8
CDR3 protein: CASSRDTGGYTF

J gene: TRBJ1-2
clone size: NA
V gene: TRBV5-3
CDR3 protein: CARPPRGPLPNYGYTF

J gene: TRBJ1-1
clone size: NA
V gene: TRBV4-2
CDR3 protein: CASSPGQSILNTEAFF

J gene: TRBJ1-1
clone size: NA
V gene: TRBV30
CDR3 protein: CAWSVGGVSTEAFF

J gene: TRBJ2-1
clone size: NA
V gene: TRBV30
CDR3 protein: CAWSVLGSGRRNEQFF

J gene: TRBJ1-3
clone size: NA
V gene: TRBV18
CDR3 protein: CASSTPASGNTIYF

J gene: TRBJ1-5
clone size: NA
V gene: TRBV3-1/TRBV3-2
CDR3 protein: CASSRSDRVGQPQHF

J gene: TRBJ1-4
clone size: NA
V gene: TRBV2
CDR3 protein: CASSLQGGIHF

J gene: TRBJ2-6
clone size: NA
V gene: TRBV6-5
CDR3 protein: CASSRDRDVLTF

J gene: TRBJ1-3
clone size: once
V gene: TRBV5-1
CDR3 protein: CASSLGQGYDFGNTIYF

J gene: TRBJ1-1
clone size: NA
V gene: TRBV30
CDR3 protein: CAWSVRAHGGEAFF

J gene: TRBJ2-5
clone size: NA
V gene: TRBV9
CDR3 protein: CASSVLASGGRETQYF

J gene: TRBJ2-2
clone size: NA
V gene: TRBV11-2
CDR3 protein: CASSFTQTGELFF

J gene: TRBJ2-5
clone size: NA
V gene: TRBV9
CDR3 protein: CASSGGGSYYF

J gene: TRBJ1-5
clone size: NA
V gene: TRBV19
CDR3 protein: CASSIDDSLSNQPQHF

J gene: TRBJ1-5
clone size: NA
V gene: TRBV28
CDR3 protein: CASLRGTYSNQPQHF